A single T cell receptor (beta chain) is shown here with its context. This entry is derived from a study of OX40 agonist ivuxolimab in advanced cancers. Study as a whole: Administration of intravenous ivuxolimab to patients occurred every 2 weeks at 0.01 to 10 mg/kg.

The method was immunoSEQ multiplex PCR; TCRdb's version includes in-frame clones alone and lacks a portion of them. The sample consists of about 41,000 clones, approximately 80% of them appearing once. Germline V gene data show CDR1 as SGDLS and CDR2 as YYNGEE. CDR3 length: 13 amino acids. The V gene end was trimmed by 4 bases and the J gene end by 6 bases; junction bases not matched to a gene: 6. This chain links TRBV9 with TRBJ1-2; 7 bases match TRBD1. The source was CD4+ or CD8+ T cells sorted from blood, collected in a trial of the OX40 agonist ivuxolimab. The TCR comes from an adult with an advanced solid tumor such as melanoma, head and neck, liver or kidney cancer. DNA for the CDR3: TGTGCCAGCAGCCAGACAGGGTTCGATGGCTACACCTTC. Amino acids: CASSQTGFDGYTF.